This entry lists 3 T cell receptor beta chains sequenced from one sample in a study of T cells after yellow fever vaccination. MiXCR was run by TCRdb on the 5' RACE reads, yielding one entry per CDR3 protein. The repertoire holds 300,000 to 350,000 distinct CDR3 sequences, with approximately 3.9% as singletons. Source: PBMCs, taken 5 days after the yellow fever booster vaccination. These receptor sequences come from a man aged 18 to 29 who received the YFV17D yellow fever vaccine.

In its sample, this clonotype was seen many times. The CDR3 loop is CASSSQGRDEQFF. DNA for the CDR3: TGTGCCAGCAGTAGTCAGGGGCGCGATGAGCAGTTCTTC. The rearrangement uses TRBV6-5 and TRBJ2-1, with D perhaps matching TRBD1 (6 bases). The CDR3 is 13 residues long. Trimming cost V 5 bases and J 8 bases, with 13 bases left between them. Per germline, CDR1 MNHEY and CDR2 SVGAGI.

The chain recombines TRBV5-1 with TRBJ1-2; the D is unclear. From germline, CDR1 is SGHRS and CDR2 YFSETQ. CDR3 length: 12 amino acids. V lost 1 base to trimming and J lost 5 bases, with 6 bases between them. The CDR3: CASSLSSYGYTF. DNA for the CDR3: TGCGCCAGCAGCTTGTCCTCTTATGGCTACACCTTC.

DNA for the CDR3: TGCGCCAGCAGCCAAGCCCCCCAGGGACAGGGGAGCTCCTATAATTCACCCCTCCACTTT. It encodes CASSQAPQGQGSSYNSPLHF. J is TRBJ1-6 and V is TRBV4-1, with 10 bases identical to TRBD1. The germline gives CDR1 MGHRA, CDR2 YSYEKL. CDR3 size: 20 residues. J was trimmed by 0 bases and V by 1 base; bases with no gene match: 9.